This paragraph reports one TCR beta chain. Its antigen is not known. These data come from a study of CD8 T cells in ankylosing spondylitis. General study points: There was a TCR beta motif, made of several highly homologous variants, that appeared characteristic of ankylosing spondylitis blood. Disease-linked clones were reportedly significantly enriched in matched ankylosing spondylitis synovial fluid.

TCRdb re-called the 5' RACE reads with MiXCR, one entry per CDR3 protein. The sample lists about 90,000 distinct CDR3 sequences, roughly 10% seen once, with approximately 30% in the top ten. The receptor's source is a male donor with ankylosing spondylitis. The sample comprised blood, either unsorted or a sorted T cell fraction (not recorded which).

CDR3 loop: CASSQDSRKDTQYF. The CDR3 DNA sequence: TGTGCCAGCAGCCAAGATTCGCGGAAAGATACGCAGTATTTT. This chain uses TRBV14 with TRBJ2-3, with no clear D. Germline CDR1 and CDR2: SGHDN and FVKESK. CDR3 length: 14 residues. Deletions cut 0 bases from V and 5 bases from J, with 9 bases between.